This entry lists 29 T cell receptor beta chains sequenced from one sample in a study of blood T cells in healthy people across ages. Primed by a sample-barcoded 5' primer and a J-beta primer mix, a second PCR proceeded for 7 to 11 cycles. TCRdb analysed the 5' RACE reads with MiXCR anew, one entry per CDR3 protein. The sample holds 1.2 million to 1.5 million distinct CDR3 sequences, 42% seen once. The sequencing input was blood. The receptors were sampled from a woman under 30 in good health.

The gene calls are TRBV3-1 and TRBJ2-3; 7 nucleotides agree with TRBD2. This CDR3 spans 15 amino acids. In germline, CDR1 is LGHDT, CDR2 YNNKEL (reference sequence). The V segment lost 3 bases and the J segment 6 bases; nucleotides outside the gene matches: 9. CDR3 bases: TGTGCCAGCAGCCAGGGGTGGGAGGGCCGTGATACGCAGTATTTT. It codes for CASSQGWEGRDTQYF.

The genes are TRBV4-1 and TRBJ1-1; D perhaps matches TRBD1 (5 bases). The CDR3 extends over 15 amino acids. The germline V gene encodes CDR1 MGHRA and CDR2 YSYEKL. Trimming left V 0 bases short and J 10 bases short, with 18 bases between. In DNA form, the CDR3 reads TGCGCCAGCAGCCAAGAGAAGGGTGCCAAAAGGGGAGCTTTCTTT. Translation gives CASSQEKGAKRGAFF.

The J gene is TRBJ1-2, the V gene TRBV4-1, with a tentative D call TRBD1 (6 bases). This CDR3 is 16 amino acids long. Germline loops: CDR1 MGHRA, CDR2 YSYEKL. V shed 4 bases and J shed 6 bases, with 21 bases lying between them. CDR3 sequence: CASSPPGTRQVDGYTF. CDR3 coding DNA: TGCGCCAGCAGCCCTCCCGGCACTCGACAGGTCGATGGCTACACCTTC.

The chain has TRBV6-1 and TRBJ1-2, with 7 positions matching TRBD1. The CDR3 has 13 residues. Per germline, CDR1 MNHNS and CDR2 SASEGT. With V trimmed by 2 bases and J by 6 bases, 3 bases remained unmatched. The CDR3 reads CASSEKGAHGYTF. CDR3 bases: TGTGCCAGCAGTGAAAAGGGGGCGCATGGCTACACCTTC.

The chain joins TRBV5-1 to TRBJ2-7; TRBD2 is a possible D gene (5 bases). The CDR3 has 14 amino acids. Germline V gene lookup returns CDR1 SGHRS and CDR2 YFSETQ. V lost 0 bases and J lost 3, with 10 bases in between. The CDR3 sequence is CASSLAYGNYEQYF. Written as DNA, the CDR3 is TGCGCCAGCAGCTTGGCCTACGGGAACTACGAGCAGTACTTC.

V and J are TRBV2 and TRBJ2-6; D is unclear. Germline V CDR1 and CDR2: SNHLY, FYNNEI. CDR3 length: 12 residues. The CDR3 nucleotides read TGTGTTATCCGGGCTGGGGCCAACGTCCTGACTTTC. Translation gives CVIRAGANVLTF. Together with reference TRBV2 and TRBJ2-6, the CDR3 gives the full variable domain: EPEVTQTPSHQVTQMGQEVILRCVPISNHLYFYWYRQILGQKVEFLVSFYNNEISEKSEIFDDQFSVERPDGSNFTLKIRSTKLEDSAMYFCVIRAGANVLTFGAGSRLTVL.

This clonotype turned up a few times. The rearrangement links TRBV12-3 or TRBV12-4 to TRBJ2-1; D is possibly TRBD2 (5 bases). The length of the CDR3 is 15 residues. The V and J ends lost 5 bases and 9 bases respectively, with 20 bases between them. The CDR3 sequence: CASSPRGGGGGEQFF. The CDR3 bases are TGTGCCAGCAGTCCCCGCGGAGGAGGTGGAGGTGAGCAGTTCTTC.

In this sample, this clonotype turned up a few times. This chain links TRBV6-5 with TRBJ2-5, with D perhaps TRBD1 (5 bases). The CDR3 contains 12 residues. In germline, CDR1 is MNHEY, CDR2 SVGAGI. The V end was cut by 4 bases, the J end by 5 bases, with 8 bases between. CDR3 in amino acids: CASSSGYETQYF. In nucleotides, the CDR3 is TGTGCCAGCAGTTCAGGGTATGAGACCCAGTACTTC.

The chain couples TRBV25-1 to TRBJ1-1; TRBD1 matches 8 bases. The CDR3 length is 14 residues. Looked up from germline, CDR1 is MGHDK and CDR2 is SYGVNS. V gave up 4 bases and J gave up 4 bases; unmatched junction bases: 5. CDR3 DNA: TGTGCCAGCAGTGGCCGGGACAGGCGCACTGAAGCTTTCTTT. It codes for CASSGRDRRTEAFF.

There are a few counts of this clonotype. This chain connects TRBV20-1 to TRBJ2-4; D is unresolved. The length of the CDR3 is 15 residues. Germline CDR1 is DFQATT and CDR2 is SNEGSKA (reference sequence). Trimming took 1 base from V and 3 from J, leaving 13 bases between them. The CDR3, as DNA: TGCAGTGCTAGAGGTCGTTCGCCAGACAAAAACATTCAGTACTTC. It specifies CSARGRSPDKNIQYF.

The chain links TRBV7-2 to TRBJ2-4, with 8 bases identical to TRBD2. The J call is in doubt because the DNA end fits TRBJ2-7 better. The CDR3 length is 15 residues. Germline V gives CDR1 SGHTA, CDR2 FQGNSA. CDR3 region: CASSLLAGRPYEQYF. The CDR3 DNA reads as TGTGCCAGCAGCTTGCTAGCGGGTCGCCCCTACGAGCAGTACTTC.

This chain links TRBV20-1 with TRBJ2-7, with D perhaps matching TRBD1 or TRBD2 (6 bases each). CDR1 is DFQATT, CDR2 SNEGSKA, per germline (reference sequence). Trimming took off 2 bases at V and 3 bases at J, with 17 bases between the two ends. The CDR3 spans 15 residues. The CDR3 loop is CSARRRGLGGYEQYF. DNA of the CDR3: TGCAGTGCTAGACGGAGGGGGTTGGGGGGCTACGAGCAGTACTTC.

The gene calls are TRBV6-5 and TRBJ1-5, with D possibly matching TRBD1 (6 bases). V was shortened by 7 bases and J by 0 bases, with 13 bases between the two germline ends. Germline CDR1 reads MNHEY; CDR2 reads SVGAGI. The CDR3 is 15 amino acids. The CDR3 coding sequence is TGTGCCAGCAAGGTACAGGGAGATAGCAATCAGCCCCAGCATTTT. It is translated as CASKVQGDSNQPQHF.

This clonotype was picked up a small number of times. The chain links TRBV20-1 to TRBJ2-7; a possible D gene is TRBD1 (5 bases). CDR1 is DFQATT, CDR2 SNEGSKA, per germline (reference sequence). The CDR3 extends over 12 amino acids. Trimming left V 0 bases short and J 7 bases short, with 10 bases between. This CDR3 is CSARDLGREQYF. The CDR3 nucleotides read TGCAGTGCTAGAGACCTGGGGCGGGAGCAGTACTTC.

This clonotype was seen a few times. This chain links TRBV5-1 with TRBJ1-6, with D perhaps matching TRBD1 (5 bases). Looked up from germline, CDR1 is SGHRS and CDR2 is YFSETQ. The CDR3 spans 17 residues. V lost 4 bases, J lost 1 base, and 15 bases lay in between. The CDR3 DNA reads TGCGCCAGCAGCCCGGAGCGGGGGAATTCCTATAATTCACCCCTCCACTTT. Translating gives CASSPERGNSYNSPLHF. The entire variable domain, with the rest obtained from reference TRBV5-1 and TRBJ1-6, is as follows: KAGVTQTPRYLIKTRGQQVTLSCSPISGHRSVSWYQQTPGQGLQFLFEYFSETQRNKGNFPGRFSGRQFSNSRSEMNVSTLELGDSALYLCASSPERGNSYNSPLHFGNGTRLTVT.

The sample holds a few counts of this clonotype. The CDR3 spells CASSVTRADTQYF. The CDR3, as DNA: TGTGCCAGCAGTGTAACGAGGGCGGATACGCAGTATTTT. This chain uses TRBV25-1 with TRBJ2-3; D possibly corresponds to TRBD2 (5 bases). The CDR3 extends over 13 amino acids. Germline V gene lookup returns CDR1 MGHDK and CDR2 SYGVNS. Trimming took off 4 bases at V and 6 bases at J, with 11 bases between the two ends.

The gene calls are TRBV6-1 and TRBJ2-7; D possibly corresponds to TRBD1 (7 bases). Germline assignment: CDR1 MNHNS and CDR2 SASEGT. The V end was cut by 1 base, the J end by 2 bases, with 18 bases between. The CDR3 has 17 amino acids. In DNA, the CDR3 is TGTGCCAGCAGTGAAGTTTTTGGAGGGACAGTCACCTACGAGCAGTACTTC. Its translation: CASSEVFGGTVTYEQYF.

V and J are TRBV2 and TRBJ1-4; 9 bases are a match to TRBD1. The CDR3 has 14 residues. V trimming: 3 bases; J trimming: 5 bases; junction bases outside the gene matches: 1. Germline assignment: CDR1 SNHLY and CDR2 FYNNEI. The CDR3 sequence is CASSDGTGNEKLFF. In nucleotides, the CDR3 is TGTGCCAGCAGTGACGGGACAGGGAATGAAAAACTGTTTTTT.

The chain couples TRBV27 to TRBJ2-7; D remains ambiguous. V lost 2 bases to trimming and J lost 2 bases, with 13 bases between them. The germline gives CDR1 MNHEY, CDR2 SMNVEV (reference sequence). The CDR3 length is 15 residues. The CDR3 DNA reads as TGTGCCAGCAGTTTAAGAATGGCGGAAACCTACGAGCAGTACTTC. Its translation: CASSLRMAETYEQYF.

The rearrangement uses TRBV20-1 and TRBJ1-2, with D uncertain. Germline CDR1 is DFQATT and CDR2 is SNEGSKA (reference sequence). The length of the CDR3 is 11 residues. V was cut by 0 bases and J by 8 bases, with 7 bases left in between. In DNA, the CDR3 is TGCAGTGCTAGAGATTCCGCGGGCTACACCTTC. It codes for CSARDSAGYTF.

This clonotype appeared a few times. The V gene is TRBV4-1, the J gene TRBJ2-5; 15 nucleotides line up with TRBD2. CDR1 and CDR2 from the germline V gene are MGHRA and YSYEKL. Trimming took 4 bases from V and 4 from J; bases not matched to a gene: 7. CDR3 size: 17 residues. The CDR3 sequence: CASSRGLAGGPGETQYF. The CDR3, as DNA: TGCGCCAGCAGCCGAGGACTAGCGGGAGGGCCAGGAGAGACCCAGTACTTC.

This clonotype occurred a few times. The rearrangement joins TRBV11-3 to TRBJ1-1; TRBD1 matches at 7 bases. V shed 2 bases and J 1 base; nucleotides not matched to a gene: 1. The CDR3 consists of 14 residues. Germline V gene lookup returns CDR1 SGHNT and CDR2 YENEEA. The DNA for the CDR3 is TGTGCCAGCAGCTTACAGGGGGAGAACACTGAAGCTTTCTTT. Translation: CASSLQGENTEAFF.

The CDR3 DNA sequence: TGTGCCAGCATCGGCCAGGGGGGGGGCAATCAGCCCCAGCATTTT. Translated, it gives CASIGQGGGNQPQHF. The rearrangement joins TRBV12-3 or TRBV12-4 to TRBJ1-5; TRBD1 agrees at 7 bases. The CDR3 is made up of 15 amino acids. Trimming removed 7 bases from V and 2 bases from J; junction bases left unmatched: 8.

The chain uses TRBV3-1 and TRBJ1-2, with 7 bases matching TRBD1. Germline V CDR1 and CDR2: LGHDT, YNNKEL (reference sequence). CDR3 length: 15 amino acids. Trimming took 1 base from V and 6 from J; bases not matched to a gene: 8. The CDR3 region has the DNA TGTGCCAGCAGCCAAGGCCCAGGGGGTGAGAATGGCTACACCTTC. It specifies CASSQGPGGENGYTF.

In the case of this clonotype: At one boundary the junction diverges from the germline segment, which might be a read error. V usage is TRBV9 and J usage is TRBJ1-6; D uncertain. CDR1 and CDR2 (germline): SGDLS, YYNGEE. This CDR3 is built from 14 residues. CDR3 DNA: TGTACCAGCAGCCCCCTGACCGCGGGGTCACCCCTCCACTTT. The encoded protein is CTSSPLTAGSPLHF.

The genes are TRBV20-1 and TRBJ1-5, with TRBD1 matching 10 bases. CDR3 length: 13 residues. CDR1 is DFQATT and CDR2 is SNEGSKA in the germline V gene (reference sequence). Germline trimming cut 4 bases from V and 7 bases from J; bases unmatched to any gene: 4. CDR3 sequence reads: CSAIGTGEQPQHF. As DNA, the CDR3 is TGCAGTGCTATCGGGACAGGGGAGCAGCCCCAGCATTTT.

This clonotype was seen a handful of times. V is TRBV7-2 and J is TRBJ2-4, with D unclear. The CDR3 is 17 amino acids. Trimming cost V 0 bases and J 0 bases, with 12 bases left between them. The V gene's germline CDR1 is SGHTA and CDR2 FQGNSA. The CDR3 here is CASSLAAPHIAKNIQYF. The DNA for the CDR3 is TGTGCCAGCAGCTTAGCGGCACCACACATAGCCAAAAACATTCAGTACTTC.

This chain uses TRBV6-1 with TRBJ1-5; D is perhaps TRBD1 (5 bases). The CDR3 covers 14 residues. V dropped 8 bases and J dropped 3 bases, with 14 bases sitting between them. Germline lookup yields CDR1 MNHNS and CDR2 SASEGT. The chain's CDR3 is CASWGSGLNQPQHF. The CDR3 region has the DNA TGTGCCAGCTGGGGGAGTGGTCTCAATCAGCCCCAGCATTTT.

The chain recombines TRBV7-2 with TRBJ1-2; tentatively, D is TRBD1 (5 bases). The CDR3 runs 14 residues. Germline V lookup: CDR1 SGHTA, CDR2 FQGNSA. V was trimmed by 3 bases and J by 0 bases, leaving 8 bases between them. CDR3: CASSLDNTNYGYTF. The CDR3 DNA follows: TGTGCCAGCAGCTTGGACAATACTAACTATGGCTACACCTTC.